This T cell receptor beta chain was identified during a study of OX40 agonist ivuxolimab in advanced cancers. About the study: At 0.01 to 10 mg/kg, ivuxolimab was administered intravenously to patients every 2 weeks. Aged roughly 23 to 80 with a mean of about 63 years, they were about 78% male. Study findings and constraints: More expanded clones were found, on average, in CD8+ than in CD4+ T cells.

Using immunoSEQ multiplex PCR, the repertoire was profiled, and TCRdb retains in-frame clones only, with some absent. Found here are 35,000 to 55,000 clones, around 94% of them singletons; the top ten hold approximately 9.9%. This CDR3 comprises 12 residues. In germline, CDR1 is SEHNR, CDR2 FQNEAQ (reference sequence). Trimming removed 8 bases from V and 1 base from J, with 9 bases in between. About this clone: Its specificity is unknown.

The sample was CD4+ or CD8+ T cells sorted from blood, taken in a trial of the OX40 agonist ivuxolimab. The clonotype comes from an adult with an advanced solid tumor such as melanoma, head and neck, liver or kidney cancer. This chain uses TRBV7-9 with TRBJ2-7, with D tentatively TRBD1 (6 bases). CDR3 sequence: CASQGQSYEQYF. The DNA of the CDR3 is TGTGCCAGCCAGGGGCAGTCCTACGAGCAGTACTTC.